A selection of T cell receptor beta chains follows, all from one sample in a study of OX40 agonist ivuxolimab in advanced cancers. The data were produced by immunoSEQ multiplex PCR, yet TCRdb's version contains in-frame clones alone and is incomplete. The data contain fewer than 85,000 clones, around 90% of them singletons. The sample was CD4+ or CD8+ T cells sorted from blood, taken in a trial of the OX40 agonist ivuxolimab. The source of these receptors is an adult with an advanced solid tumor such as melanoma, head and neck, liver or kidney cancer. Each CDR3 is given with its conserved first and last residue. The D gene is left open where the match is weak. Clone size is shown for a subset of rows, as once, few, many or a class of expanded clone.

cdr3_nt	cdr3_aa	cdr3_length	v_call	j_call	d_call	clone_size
TGTGCCAGCAGCAGGGACAACCAAGAGACCCAGTACTTC	CASSRDNQETQYF	13	TRBV5-4	TRBJ2-5	-	-
TGTGCCAGCAGCTCGGACAGGGGGTATACGAACACCGGGGAGCTGTTTTTT	CASSSDRGYTNTGELFF	17	TRBV7-8	TRBJ2-2	TRBD1	-
TGTGCCAGCAGCAAGAAGGGGAATGAAAAACTGTTTTTT	CASSKKGNEKLFF	13	TRBV7-9	TRBJ1-4	-	-
TGCGCCAGCAGCTTGGGTGGGGCTTCAACTAATGAAAAACTGTTTTTT	CASSLGGASTNEKLFF	16	TRBV5-1	TRBJ1-4	-	-
TGTGCCAGCAGCCTCGACACCGGGGTCGGGTACTTC	CASSLDTGVGYF	12	TRBV28	TRBJ2-4	-	-
TGTGCCAGCACAGAATACAATGAGCAGTTCTTC	CASTEYNEQFF	11	TRBV7-8	TRBJ2-1	-	-
TGTGCCAGTAGTATAGGAGGGGGGTCTACAGATACGCAGTATTTT	CASSIGGGSTDTQYF	15	TRBV19	TRBJ2-3	-	-
TGTGCCAGCGGACAGGGACAGAACACCGGGGAGCTGTTTTTT	CASGQGQNTGELFF	14	TRBV28	TRBJ2-2	TRBD1	-
TGTGCCAGTAGTATAGTGCGAGGGGCTCTCTCGACCGGGGAGCTGTTTTTT	CASSIVRGALSTGELFF	17	TRBV19	TRBJ2-2	-	-
TGTGCCAGTAGTTTTACAGGGGGCGGGGAGACCCAGTACTTC	CASSFTGGGETQYF	14	TRBV19	TRBJ2-5	TRBD1	once
TGTGCCTCCAGGGGGGGGGCCGGCACCGGGGAGCTGTTTTTT	CASRGGAGTGELFF	14	TRBV10-3	TRBJ2-2	-	-
TGTGCCAGCTCACCCTCCAGCGGGACCTACGAGCAGTACTTC	CASSPSSGTYEQYF	14	TRBV18	TRBJ2-7	TRBD2	-
TGTGCCAGCAAACGCCCGGGACAAAACACAGATACGCAGTATTTT	CASKRPGQNTDTQYF	15	TRBV27	TRBJ2-3	-	-
TGTGCCAGCAGCTTGGACCCTACATCCTGGGAGCAGTTCTTC	CASSLDPTSWEQFF	14	TRBV5-5	TRBJ2-1	-	-
TGTGCCAGCAGCAAGGGGGTAGGAGCCACAGATACGCAGTATTTT	CASSKGVGATDTQYF	15	TRBV27	TRBJ2-3	-	-
TGTGCCAGCAGCTTGTTTCAGGGGGGTAATGAAAAACTGTTTTTT	CASSLFQGGNEKLFF	15	TRBV7-2	TRBJ1-4	TRBD1	-
TGTGCCAGTCGGTCAGTGCTCGGCAATGGCACCGGGGAGCTGTTTTTT	CASRSVLGNGTGELFF	16	TRBV10-3	TRBJ2-2	-	-
TGTGCCATCACGGGGGGTCAGACCTACGAGCAGTACTTC	CAITGGQTYEQYF	13	TRBV10-3	TRBJ2-7	TRBD2	-
TGTGCCAGCGGCCAGGGACTAGCGGGGGTGGAGACCCAGTACTTC	CASGQGLAGVETQYF	15	TRBV7-9	TRBJ2-5	TRBD2	-
TGCGCCAGCAGTGAGTCGACTAGTATAAATGGTGAGCAGTTCTTC	CASSESTSINGEQFF	15	TRBV10-2	TRBJ2-1	-	-
TGTGCCAGCAGCGCTGGGGGTAGCGCATTCACAGATACGCAGTATTTT	CASSAGGSAFTDTQYF	16	TRBV9	TRBJ2-3	-	-
TGTGCCAGTAGTCTCACACAAGAGACCCAGTACTTC	CASSLTQETQYF	12	TRBV19	TRBJ2-5	-	-
TGTGCCAGCAGCCCCCTCAATCAGCCCCAGCATTTT	CASSPLNQPQHF	12	TRBV28	TRBJ1-5	-	once
TGTGCCAGCAGCTTGGCCCCGGGACAGGGGGCGACCGGGGAGCTGTTTTTT	CASSLAPGQGATGELFF	17	TRBV5-4	TRBJ2-2	TRBD1	once
TGCGCCAGCAGCACTGGGACAGGGGGTATGTACGAGCAGTACTTC	CASSTGTGGMYEQYF	15	TRBV5-1	TRBJ2-7	TRBD1	-
TGTGCCAGCAGCGGGGCCCGACAGGGAGAGACCCAGTACTTC	CASSGARQGETQYF	14	TRBV7-2	TRBJ2-5	TRBD1	once
TGTGCCAGCAGCTTACAACTAGCGGGCAGTGAGCAGTTCTTC	CASSLQLAGSEQFF	14	TRBV7-8	TRBJ2-1	TRBD2	-
TGTGCCAGCAGTTTCGGGGGCTCGGGTTCCTACGAGCAGTACTTC	CASSFGGSGSYEQYF	15	TRBV28	TRBJ2-7	-	-
TGTGCCAGCAGCTCCCCGATCGCAGATACGCAGTATTTT	CASSSPIADTQYF	13	TRBV27	TRBJ2-3	-	-
TGCGCCAGCAGCTTGGCCTTTCAGGGACGGGGAAATGAGCAGTTCTTC	CASSLAFQGRGNEQFF	16	TRBV5-1	TRBJ2-1	-	-
TGTGCCACCAATAACGGGAGAACAACTAATGAAAAACTGTTTTTT	CATNNGRTTNEKLFF	15	TRBV10-3	TRBJ1-4	-	-
TGTGCCAGCAGTCCCCTTCTAGTCATCCTCTCCTACGAGCAGTACTTC	CASSPLLVILSYEQYF	16	TRBV2	TRBJ2-7	-	-
TGTGCCAGCAGCTCCCGACAGGGGATTAATTCACCCCTCCACTTT	CASSSRQGINSPLHF	15	TRBV5-4	TRBJ1-6	TRBD1	-
TGTGCCAGCTCACCCTTTGGAGGGGGCGATGGCTACACCTTC	CASSPFGGGDGYTF	14	TRBV18	TRBJ1-2	TRBD1	-
TGTGCCAGCAGCTTTGGGGAAGAGGGTCCGCTGTTTTTT	CASSFGEEGPLFF	13	TRBV5-4	TRBJ2-2	-	-
TGTGCCAGCTCACCTGGACAGGGCTACACAGATACGCAGTATTTT	CASSPGQGYTDTQYF	15	TRBV18	TRBJ2-3	TRBD1	-